Below, one T cell receptor beta chain is given with its context. The antigen is unknown. CD4 T cells were positively selected, then CD8 T cells from the CD4-negative fraction. Four subsets defined by CD45RA and CD27 were sorted after CD3, CD4, CD8 and live/dead staining. Both TRBC1 and TRBC2 were covered by a beta constant-region primer of two equimolar oligonucleotides. Four rounds of PCR amplified the ligated cDNA using nested alpha and beta constant-region primers plus SP2. TCRdb itself ran the UMI-ligation and nested PCR reads through MiXCR, one entry per CDR3 protein. The sample has tens of thousands of distinct CDR3 sequences, over 9% seen once. The data derive from a study of naive and memory T cell subsets. Broader study findings: Naive repertoires, especially CD8, held a few larger clonotypes, possibly memory cells re-expressing CD45RA. Clonotypes here are unpaired alpha or beta chain sequences.

Material for sequencing was naive CD4+ T cells from blood. This receptor was taken from a human donor in good health.

This chain's CDR3 is CSARVSSGNTIYF. The DNA of the CDR3 is TGCAGTGCTAGAGTAAGCTCTGGAAACACCATATATTTT. The genes are TRBV20-1 and TRBJ1-3; no definite D call. Deletions cut 1 base from V and 0 bases from J, with 4 bases between. CDR1 is DFQATT, CDR2 SNEGSKA, per germline (reference sequence). This CDR3 has 13 residues.